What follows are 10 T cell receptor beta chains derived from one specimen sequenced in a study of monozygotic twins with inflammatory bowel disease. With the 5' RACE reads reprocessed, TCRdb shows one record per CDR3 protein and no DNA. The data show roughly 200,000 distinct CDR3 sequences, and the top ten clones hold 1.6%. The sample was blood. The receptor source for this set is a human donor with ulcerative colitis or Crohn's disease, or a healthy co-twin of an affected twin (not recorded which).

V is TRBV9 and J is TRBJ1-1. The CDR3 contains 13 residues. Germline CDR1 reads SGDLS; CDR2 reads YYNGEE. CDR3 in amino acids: CASSVGTADGAFF.

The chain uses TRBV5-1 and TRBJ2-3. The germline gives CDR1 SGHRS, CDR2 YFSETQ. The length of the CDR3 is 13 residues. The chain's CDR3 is CASSFTLADTQYF.

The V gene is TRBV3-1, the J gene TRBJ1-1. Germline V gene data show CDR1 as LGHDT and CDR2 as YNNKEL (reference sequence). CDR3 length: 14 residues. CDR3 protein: CASSPMGGGAEAFF.

This CDR3 reads CSAHRDRDSYEQYF. The rearrangement joins TRBV20-1 to TRBJ2-7; TCRdb designates TRBD1, a call that cannot be tested without DNA. This CDR3 has 14 residues. Germline V gives CDR1 DFQATT, CDR2 SNEGSKA (reference sequence).

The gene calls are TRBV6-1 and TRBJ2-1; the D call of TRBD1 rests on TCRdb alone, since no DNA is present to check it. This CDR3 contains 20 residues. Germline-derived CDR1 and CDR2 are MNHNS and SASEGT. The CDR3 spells CASSEAHVVRGLSLYNEQFF.

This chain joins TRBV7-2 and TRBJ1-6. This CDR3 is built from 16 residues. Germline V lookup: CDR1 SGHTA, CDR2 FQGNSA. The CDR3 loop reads CASSLALRGRSSPLHF.

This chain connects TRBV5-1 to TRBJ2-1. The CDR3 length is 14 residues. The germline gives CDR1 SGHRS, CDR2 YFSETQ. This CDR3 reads CASSETDPDNEQFF.

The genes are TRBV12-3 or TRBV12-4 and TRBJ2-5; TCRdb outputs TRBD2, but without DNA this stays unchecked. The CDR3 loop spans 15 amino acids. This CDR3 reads CASSFGLGSQETQYF.

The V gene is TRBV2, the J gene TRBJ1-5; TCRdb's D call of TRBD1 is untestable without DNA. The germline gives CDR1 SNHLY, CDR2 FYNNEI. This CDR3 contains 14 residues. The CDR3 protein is CASSEAGTRGPQHF.

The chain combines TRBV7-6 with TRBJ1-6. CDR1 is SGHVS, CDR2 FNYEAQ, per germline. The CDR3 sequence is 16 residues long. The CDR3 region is CASSARQSSYNSPLHF.